Sequencing of this TCR beta chain was carried out in a study of T cell clonotyping in hematopoietic cell transplantation. This clone was counted between two and nine times. Its specificity is not known. Generated by immunoSEQ multiplex PCR, the TCRdb table keeps only in-frame clones and is missing some. The top ten hold roughly 14% of the sample, which has 5,500 to 7,000 clones, 86% seen once. Germline V gene sequence: CDR1 LNHNV, CDR2 YYDKDF (reference sequence). The CDR3 runs to 17 residues. Trimming removed 0 bases from V and 3 bases from J; junction bases left unmatched: 8. General study results and limits: CD4 and CD8 repertoire contributions could not be separated without sorting. Few recipient clonotypes overlapped donors; over 95% were de novo at given depth. Pathologically expanded recipient clonotypes increased progressively from day 30 to day 180 as diversity fell.

V gene TRBV15 combines with J gene TRBJ2-7; the match to TRBD1 covers 10 bases. The origin of this receptor is a female patient aged 50-60 years who had an allogeneic stem cell transplant from an unrelated donor, so the T cells may come from the graft donor. Some clones in this sample may be carry-over from other donors' samples. Sequenced material: peripheral blood mononuclear cells, taken 180 days after allogeneic stem cell transplant. The CDR3 region is CATSRDRQGDRGYEQYF. DNA for the CDR3: TGTGCCACCAGCAGAGATAGACAAGGGGACAGGGGCTACGAGCAGTACTTC.